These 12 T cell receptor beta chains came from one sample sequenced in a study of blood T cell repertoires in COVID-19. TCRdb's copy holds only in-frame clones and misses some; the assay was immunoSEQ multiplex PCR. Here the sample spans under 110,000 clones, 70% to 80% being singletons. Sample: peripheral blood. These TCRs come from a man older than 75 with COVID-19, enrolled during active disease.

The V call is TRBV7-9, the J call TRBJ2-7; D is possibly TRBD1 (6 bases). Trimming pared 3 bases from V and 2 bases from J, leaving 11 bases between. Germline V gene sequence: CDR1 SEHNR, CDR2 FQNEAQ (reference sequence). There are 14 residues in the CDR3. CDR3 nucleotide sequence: TGTGCCAGCAGCTTCGGGGACACCACCTACGAGCAGTACTTC. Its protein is CASSFGDTTYEQYF.

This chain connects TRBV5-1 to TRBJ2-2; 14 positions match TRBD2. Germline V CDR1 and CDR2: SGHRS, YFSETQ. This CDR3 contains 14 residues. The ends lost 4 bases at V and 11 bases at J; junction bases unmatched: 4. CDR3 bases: TGCGCCAGCAGCATCGGACTAGCGGGAGGTGAGCTGTTTTTT. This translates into CASSIGLAGGELFF.

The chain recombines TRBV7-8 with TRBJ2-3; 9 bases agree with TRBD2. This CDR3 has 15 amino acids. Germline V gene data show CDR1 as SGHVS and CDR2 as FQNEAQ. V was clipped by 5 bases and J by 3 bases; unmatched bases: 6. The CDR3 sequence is CASSPKAGGTDTQYF. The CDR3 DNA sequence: TGTGCCAGCAGCCCCAAGGCGGGAGGGACAGATACGCAGTATTTT.

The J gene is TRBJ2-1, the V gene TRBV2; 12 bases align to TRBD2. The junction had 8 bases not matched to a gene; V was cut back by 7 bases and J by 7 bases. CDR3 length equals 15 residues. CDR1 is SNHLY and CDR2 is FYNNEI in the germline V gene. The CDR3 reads CASTELAGGWNEQFF. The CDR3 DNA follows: TGTGCCAGCACCGAACTAGCGGGAGGTTGGAATGAGCAGTTCTTC.

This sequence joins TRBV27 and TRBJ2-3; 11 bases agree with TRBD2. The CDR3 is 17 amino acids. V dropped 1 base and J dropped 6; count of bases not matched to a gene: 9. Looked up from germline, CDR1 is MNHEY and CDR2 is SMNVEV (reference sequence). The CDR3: CASSLWASGRLEDTQYF. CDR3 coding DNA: TGTGCCAGCAGTTTATGGGCTAGCGGGAGGTTGGAGGATACGCAGTATTTT.

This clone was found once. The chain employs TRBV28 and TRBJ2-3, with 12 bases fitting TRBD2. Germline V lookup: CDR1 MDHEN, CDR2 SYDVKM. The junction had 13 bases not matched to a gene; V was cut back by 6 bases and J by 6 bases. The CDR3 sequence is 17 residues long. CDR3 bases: TGTGCCAGCAGCCCCGGTCGTGGACTAGCGGGAAGGGATACGCAGTATTTT. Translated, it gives CASSPGRGLAGRDTQYF.

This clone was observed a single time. CDR3 in amino acids: CATSDQTRSYNEQFF. DNA for the CDR3: TGTGCCACCAGTGATCAGACTAGGAGCTACAATGAGCAGTTCTTC. The chain combines TRBV24-1 with TRBJ2-1; TRBD2 is a possible D gene (6 bases). V lost 3 bases to trimming and J lost 3 bases, with 11 bases between them. CDR1 is KGHDR, CDR2 SFDVKD, per germline. The CDR3 runs to 15 residues.

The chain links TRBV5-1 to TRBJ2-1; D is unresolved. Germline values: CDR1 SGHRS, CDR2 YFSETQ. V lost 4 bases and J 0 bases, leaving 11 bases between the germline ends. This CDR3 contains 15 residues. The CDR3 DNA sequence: TGCGCCAGCAGCCCTCCTGGGCTCTCCTACAATGAGCAGTTCTTC. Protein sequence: CASSPPGLSYNEQFF.

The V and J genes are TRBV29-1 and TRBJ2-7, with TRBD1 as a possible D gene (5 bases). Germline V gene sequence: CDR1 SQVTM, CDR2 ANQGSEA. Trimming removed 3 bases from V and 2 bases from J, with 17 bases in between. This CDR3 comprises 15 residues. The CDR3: CSVDSGAGSTYEQYF. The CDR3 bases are TGCAGCGTTGACTCTGGGGCAGGGTCTACCTACGAGCAGTACTTC.

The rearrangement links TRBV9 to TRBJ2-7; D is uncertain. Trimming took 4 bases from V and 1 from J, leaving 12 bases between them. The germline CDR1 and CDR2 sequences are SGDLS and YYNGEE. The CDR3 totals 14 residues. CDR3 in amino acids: CASSPEVGSYEQYF. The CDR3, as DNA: TGTGCCAGCAGCCCAGAGGTAGGTTCCTACGAGCAGTACTTC.

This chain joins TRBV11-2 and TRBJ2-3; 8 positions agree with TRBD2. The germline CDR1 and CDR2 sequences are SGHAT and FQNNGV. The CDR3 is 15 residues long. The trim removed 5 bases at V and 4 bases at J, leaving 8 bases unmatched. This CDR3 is CASSPQGLASDTQYF. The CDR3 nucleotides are TGTGCCAGCAGCCCTCAAGGACTAGCTTCAGATACGCAGTATTTT.

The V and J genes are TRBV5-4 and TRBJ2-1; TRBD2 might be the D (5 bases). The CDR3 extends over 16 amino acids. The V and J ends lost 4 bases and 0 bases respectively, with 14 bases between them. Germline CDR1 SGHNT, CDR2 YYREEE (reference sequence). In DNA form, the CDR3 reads TGTGCCAGCAGCCATGAGGGCAGGAGCTCCTACAATGAGCAGTTCTTC. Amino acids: CASSHEGRSSYNEQFF. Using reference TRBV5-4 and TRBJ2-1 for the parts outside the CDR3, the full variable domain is ETGVTQSPTHLIKTRGQQVTLRCSSQSGHNTVSWYQQALGQGPQFIFQYYREEENGRGNFPPRFSGLQFPNYSSELNVNALELDDSALYLCASSHEGRSSYNEQFFGPGTRLTVL.